Listed here are 6 T cell receptor beta chains from one sample, sequenced in a study of T cell repertoires in cytomegalovirus infection. TCRdb reprocessed the reads via MiXCR and lists one record per CDR3 protein. Of about 320,000 distinct CDR3 sequences in the sample, over 7.5% were seen once. The sequenced sample consisted of PBMCs. The receptor source for this set is a human donor in good health (CMV status not recorded). Some clones in this sample may be carry-over from other donors' samples.

The sample holds many counts of this clonotype. The chain is built from TRBV7-2 and TRBJ2-5, with TRBD2 matching 13 bases. The CDR3 covers 15 residues. Trimming took 5 bases from V and 3 from J; bases not matched to a gene: 3. Germline CDR1 reads SGHTA; CDR2 reads FQGNSA. CDR3 DNA sequence: TGTGCCAGCAGCCACGGACTAGCGGGGGAAGAGACCCAGTACTTC. This encodes CASSHGLAGEETQYF.

This clonotype has at least ten counts. This chain connects TRBV10-3 to TRBJ2-7; no clear D gene. Germline assignment: CDR1 ENHRY and CDR2 SYGVKD. CDR3 length equals 12 residues. The V end was cut by 0 bases, the J end by 6 bases, with 6 bases between. CDR3 DNA: TGTGCCATCAGTGAGTCGAGAGGCGAGCAGTACTTC. Translated: CAISESRGEQYF.

This clonotype was detected many times. This sequence joins TRBV10-3 and TRBJ2-3; 10 bases are a match to TRBD1. V trimming: 6 bases; J trimming: 2 bases; junction bases outside the gene matches: 8. From germline, CDR1 is ENHRY and CDR2 SYGVKD. This CDR3 comprises 16 residues. The CDR3 protein is CAISAGTGVNTDTQYF. CDR3 DNA sequence: TGTGCCATCAGCGCTGGGACAGGGGTAAACACAGATACGCAGTATTTT.

This clonotype was detected only a few times. The chain uses TRBV6-2 or TRBV6-3 and TRBJ2-7; D ambiguous. This CDR3 spans 15 amino acids. V gave up 2 bases and J gave up 4 bases, with 15 bases separating them. The germline CDR1 and CDR2 sequences are MNHEY and SVGEGT. The CDR3 sequence: CASSYHSQLDYEQYF. CDR3 coding DNA: TGTGCCAGCAGTTACCATTCCCAGCTCGATTACGAGCAGTACTTC.

This clonotype was observed many times. The chain uses TRBV19 and TRBJ2-2; 7 nucleotides line up with TRBD2. J was trimmed by 9 bases and V by 7 bases; bases with no gene match: 17. There are 16 residues in the CDR3. In germline, CDR1 is LNHDA, CDR2 SQIVND (reference sequence). CDR3 protein: CASTPYGGSLGRELFF. DNA for the CDR3: TGTGCCAGTACCCCCTACGGGGGGAGCCTGGGCCGGGAGCTGTTTTTT.

This clonotype has a count of ten or more. The gene calls are TRBV7-2 and TRBJ2-3, with a tentative D call TRBD2 (6 bases). This CDR3 has 15 residues. The germline V and J ends were trimmed by 5 bases and 5 bases, with 17 bases remaining between them. Germline V gene lookup returns CDR1 SGHTA and CDR2 FQGNSA. The CDR3 loop is CASSRGRLMGDTQYF. CDR3 bases: TGTGCCAGCAGCCGAGGGAGGTTAATGGGAGATACGCAGTATTTT.